What follows are 29 T cell receptor beta chains derived from one specimen sequenced in a study of T cell responses to AZD1222 COVID-19 vaccine (dated by TCRdb to the early 2020s). According to the study, the label for this sample's time point signals: baseline before first vaccination. Libraries were built with the immunoSEQ multiplex PCR assay. TCRdb re-hosts the immuneACCESS table, in-frame sequences only. Its copies lack some clones; in the studies checked, an unresolved V gene accounts for under half of them, and the cause for the rest is not known. For this sample there are some 130,000 clones; about four fifths appear just once. 4.1% of the sample comes from the top ten. The sequences come from peripheral blood, collected on day 0 of AZD1222 vaccination. The receptors derive from an adult in good health.

This sequence joins TRBV3-1 (or the pseudogene TRBV3-2) and TRBJ1-3; D uncertain. CDR3 length: 20 residues. Germline V gene lookup returns CDR1 LGHDT and CDR2 YNNKEL (reference sequence). Trimming removed 3 bases from V and 0 bases from J, with 24 bases in between. CDR3 sequence (DNA): TGTGCCAGCAGCCAGTTTGATGTCCTGTCCCCCGGCCCCTCTGGAAACACCATATATTTT. As protein: CASSQFDVLSPGPSGNTIYF.

J is TRBJ1-5 and V is TRBV27; 10 bases agree with TRBD1. Trimming cost V 7 bases and J 7 bases; bases outside gene matches: 13. Germline-derived CDR1 and CDR2 are MNHEY and SMNVEV (reference sequence). The length of the CDR3 is 16 residues. CDR3 DNA sequence: TGTGCCAGCACCCTTAGATGGGGACAGGGGAACCAGCCCCAGCATTTT. Amino acid sequence: CASTLRWGQGNQPQHF.

This chain joins TRBV28 and TRBJ1-5; D remains unclear. There are 15 residues in the CDR3. V was trimmed by 6 bases and J by 0 bases, leaving 12 bases between them. CDR1 is MDHEN, CDR2 SYDVKM, per germline. The CDR3 is CASRWSGNSNQPQHF. CDR3 sequence (DNA): TGTGCCAGCAGATGGTCAGGCAATAGCAATCAGCCCCAGCATTTT.

This clone appeared a few times. The rearrangement links TRBV2 to TRBJ1-4; D remains ambiguous. Germline V lookup: CDR1 SNHLY, CDR2 FYNNEI. The V end lost 7 bases, the J end lost 0 bases, and 12 bases lay between the germline ends. The CDR3 runs to 15 residues. CDR3 nucleotide sequence: TGTGCCAGCAAGCGGACGGGAGCAACTAATGAAAAACTGTTTTTT. Translating gives CASKRTGATNEKLFF.

The chain recombines TRBV2 with TRBJ1-4; 7 nucleotides match TRBD1. The CDR3 totals 15 residues. CDR1 is SNHLY and CDR2 is FYNNEI in the germline V gene. Germline trimming cut 5 bases from V and 2 bases from J; bases unmatched to any gene: 5. CDR3 loop: CASSSTQGTNEKLFF. The CDR3 nucleotides are TGTGCCAGCAGTTCTACACAGGGGACTAATGAAAAACTGTTTTTT.

This rearrangement joins TRBV5-4 to TRBJ2-1, with 8 positions matching TRBD2. Losses at the gene ends were 4 bases for V and 0 bases for J; bases not matched to a gene: 9. The CDR3 has 17 residues. Germline V lookup: CDR1 SGHNT, CDR2 YYREEE (reference sequence). The CDR3 sequence: CASSPGTGTSSYNEQFF. CDR3 nucleotide sequence: TGTGCCAGCAGCCCGGGGACCGGGACTAGCTCCTACAATGAGCAGTTCTTC. Full variable domain (outside the CDR3, taken from reference TRBV5-4 and TRBJ2-1): ETGVTQSPTHLIKTRGQQVTLRCSSQSGHNTVSWYQQALGQGPQFIFQYYREEENGRGNFPPRFSGLQFPNYSSELNVNALELDDSALYLCASSPGTGTSSYNEQFFGPGTRLTVL.

This chain joins TRBV28 and TRBJ1-4; the match to TRBD1 covers 7 bases. CDR3 length: 17 amino acids. With 3 bases clipped from V and 0 bases from J, the junction kept 7 bases outside the gene matches. Germline V gene sequence: CDR1 MDHEN, CDR2 SYDVKM. In DNA, the CDR3 is TGTGCCAGCAGTTTCCGACAGGGCCTCTCAACTAATGAAAAACTGTTTTTT. It is translated as CASSFRQGLSTNEKLFF. Using reference TRBV28 and TRBJ1-4 for the parts outside the CDR3, the full variable domain is DVKVTQSSRYLVKRTGEKVFLECVQDMDHENMFWYRQDPGLGLRLIYFSYDVKMKEKGDIPEGYSVSREKKERFSLILESASTNQTSMYLCASSFRQGLSTNEKLFFGSGTQLSVL.

The rearrangement uses TRBV10-3 and TRBJ2-1, with a weak D call TRBD1 (7 bases). Per germline, CDR1 ENHRY and CDR2 SYGVKD. Trimming cost V 6 bases and J 7 bases, with 13 bases left between them. The CDR3 runs 13 residues. The CDR3 spells CAISPQGGNEQFF. CDR3 bases: TGTGCCATCAGCCCCCAGGGGGGTAATGAGCAGTTCTTC.

This CDR3 reads CASGRDGKNTEAFF. The CDR3 bases are TGTGCCAGCGGAAGGGACGGTAAGAACACTGAAGCTTTCTTT. The J gene is TRBJ1-1, the V gene TRBV27; perhaps TRBD1 as D (5 bases). The V end was cut by 8 bases, the J end by 1 base, with 14 bases between. The CDR3 length is 14 residues. CDR1 is MNHEY and CDR2 is SMNVEV in the germline V gene (reference sequence).

The V and J genes are TRBV24-1 and TRBJ2-7; 11 positions match TRBD1. The germline gives CDR1 KGHDR, CDR2 SFDVKD. The V and J ends lost 4 bases and 5 bases, in that order; junction bases with no gene match: 6. The CDR3 loop spans 15 amino acids. The DNA of the CDR3 is TGTGCCACCAGTGAACCGGGACAGGGGGGCGACGAGCAGTACTTC. It is translated as CATSEPGQGGDEQYF.

The V gene is TRBV10-3, the J gene TRBJ1-6; 7 nucleotides align to TRBD1. Germline V gives CDR1 ENHRY, CDR2 SYGVKD. The J segment lost 3 bases and the V segment lost 2 bases, leaving 4 bases of the junction unmatched. The CDR3 extends over 16 amino acids. The DNA for the CDR3 is TGTGCCATCAGTGAGGACAGGGCAGTCTATAATTCACCCCTCCACTTT. Its protein is CAISEDRAVYNSPLHF.

The genes are TRBV4-2 and TRBJ2-3; TRBD2 might be the D (5 bases). V lost 1 base and J 0 bases, leaving 5 bases between the germline ends. This CDR3 is built from 14 residues. CDR1 is LGHNA and CDR2 is YNFKEQ in the germline V gene. In DNA, the CDR3 is TGTGCCAGCAGCCAAGGAGGGAGCACAGATACGCAGTATTTT. Its translation: CASSQGGSTDTQYF.

The chain joins TRBV20-1 to TRBJ1-3; TRBD1 matches at 9 bases. Germline CDR1 reads DFQATT; CDR2 reads SNEGSKA (reference sequence). The CDR3 loop spans 15 amino acids. The V segment lost 3 bases and the J segment 0 bases; nucleotides outside the gene matches: 3. The CDR3 sequence: CSASDRGGSGNTIYF. CDR3 DNA sequence: TGCAGTGCTAGTGACAGGGGGGGCTCTGGAAACACCATATATTTT.

The V gene is TRBV5-1, the J gene TRBJ2-1; D possibly matches TRBD1 or TRBD2 (5 bases each). Germline-derived CDR1 and CDR2 are SGHRS and YFSETQ. Trimming removed 1 base at V and 3 bases at J, with 11 bases between. This CDR3 comprises 15 residues. DNA for the CDR3: TGCGCCAGCAGCTTGCCCCGGGACGACTACAATGAGCAGTTCTTC. Translating it yields CASSLPRDDYNEQFF.

This chain joins TRBV21-1 and TRBJ2-7; the DNA was not used to check the table's D call, TRBD2. TRBV21-1 is noted as a pseudogene. This CDR3 is built from 15 residues. Here the CDR3 DNA reads TGTGCCAGCAGCCCCCGACTAGCACCCTCTCCCGAGCAGTACTTC. Encoded protein: CASSPRLAPSPEQYF.

This chain links TRBV2 with TRBJ1-1; D gene ambiguous. The CDR3 covers 15 residues. V lost 3 bases, J lost 0 bases, and 11 bases lay in between. Germline CDR1 SNHLY, CDR2 FYNNEI. The CDR3 DNA reads TGTGCCAGCAGTGAGAGAGGGAGCGTGAACACTGAAGCTTTCTTT. Translation: CASSERGSVNTEAFF.

The rearrangement joins TRBV18 to TRBJ1-1, with no clear D. The CDR3 consists of 12 residues. V shed 2 bases and J shed 3 bases, with 4 bases lying between them. Germline V CDR1 and CDR2: KGHSH, LQKENI. The CDR3 loop reads CASSPGHTEAFF. CDR3 nucleotides: TGTGCCAGCTCACCAGGGCACACTGAAGCTTTCTTT.

The genes are TRBV7-9 and TRBJ1-5, with D unclear. Germline V gene sequence: CDR1 SEHNR, CDR2 FQNEAQ (reference sequence). This CDR3 has 14 residues. V was shortened by 0 bases and J by 7 bases, with 10 bases between the two germline ends. CDR3 bases: TGTGCCAGCAGCTTAGCCTCCGGTGGGCAGCCCCAGCATTTT. This gives the protein CASSLASGGQPQHF.

V is TRBV29-1 and J is TRBJ1-3, with D possibly TRBD1 on 6 matching bases. Per the germline V gene, CDR1 is SQVTM and CDR2 is ANQGSEA. V gave up 7 bases and J gave up 1 base, with 17 bases separating them. The CDR3 has 15 residues. The CDR3 DNA reads as TGCAGCGCTAGAACAGGGTCGACTTCTGGAAACACCATATATTTT. Translating gives CSARTGSTSGNTIYF.

The chain uses TRBV30 and TRBJ1-5, with 9 bases fitting TRBD1. Trimming took 0 bases from V and 8 from J; bases not matched to a gene: 8. This CDR3 spans 15 amino acids. Germline V gene data show CDR1 as GTSNPN and CDR2 as SVGIG (reference sequence). CDR3 sequence (DNA): TGTGCCTGGAGTGTAGGGACAGGGTTTACGAAGCCCCAGCATTTT. It is translated as CAWSVGTGFTKPQHF.

The chain combines TRBV28 with TRBJ1-5; D is unclear. From germline, CDR1 is MDHEN and CDR2 SYDVKM. Trimming stripped 2 bases from V and 0 bases from J, with 14 bases between. This CDR3 contains 17 residues. The CDR3 DNA reads as TGTGCCAGCAGTTTACTACAGAGCCCACTTAGCAATCAGCCCCAGCATTTT. Amino acid sequence: CASSLLQSPLSNQPQHF.

This chain uses TRBV5-1 with TRBJ1-6, with no clear D. The V gene lost 0 bases and the J gene lost 5 bases, with 9 bases spanning the gap. Germline lookup yields CDR1 SGHRS and CDR2 YFSETQ. This CDR3 contains 15 residues. As DNA, the CDR3 is TGCGCCAGCAGCTTGGCCACGCAGGATAATTCACCCCTCCACTTT. Translation: CASSLATQDNSPLHF.

CDR3 nucleotide sequence: TGTGCCAGCAGCGTAACCAGCGGGGGATACAATGAGCAGTTCTTC. Its translation is CASSVTSGGYNEQFF. V and J are TRBV9 and TRBJ2-1; 8 positions match TRBD2. Germline CDR1 is SGDLS and CDR2 is YYNGEE. With 1 base clipped from V and 4 bases from J, the junction kept 4 bases outside the gene matches. This CDR3 is 15 amino acids long.

This chain joins TRBV27 and TRBJ2-7; D tentatively fits TRBD1 or TRBD2 (5 bases each). Trimming took 10 bases from V and 4 from J, leaving 14 bases between them. Per the germline V gene, CDR1 is MNHEY and CDR2 is SMNVEV (reference sequence). The CDR3 spans 12 residues. The CDR3 DNA reads as TGTGCCACCCGGGACGGACTTTACGAGCAGTACTTC. Translation gives CATRDGLYEQYF.

V is TRBV7-9 and J is TRBJ1-5; D gene ambiguous. CDR3 length: 12 amino acids. Germline assignment: CDR1 SEHNR and CDR2 FQNEAQ (reference sequence). Trimming pared 1 base from V and 6 bases from J, leaving 4 bases between. The CDR3 sequence is CASSLVGQPQHF. CDR3 coding DNA: TGTGCCAGCAGCTTAGTCGGTCAGCCCCAGCATTTT.

The CDR3 sequence is CASSLDLAYSPLHF. Here the CDR3 DNA reads TGTGCCAGCAGCTTAGATCTCGCCTATTCACCCCTCCACTTT. This chain connects TRBV11-2 to TRBJ1-6; D not certain. The CDR3 sequence is 14 residues long. Germline V gene data show CDR1 as SGHAT and CDR2 as FQNNGV. V lost 0 bases and J 8 bases, leaving 8 bases between the germline ends. Variable domain in full (rest from reference TRBV11-2 and TRBJ1-6): EAGVAQSPRYKIIEKRQSVAFWCNPISGHATLYWYQQILGQGPKLLIQFQNNGVVDDSQLPKDRFSAERLKGVDSTLKIQPAKLEDSAVYLCASSLDLAYSPLHFGNGTRLTVT.

The chain carries TRBV25-1 and TRBJ1-6; D gene unclear. The CDR3 runs 13 residues. With 4 bases removed from V and 4 bases from J, the gap between germline ends came to 5 bases. Germline V gene lookup returns CDR1 MGHDK and CDR2 SYGVNS. In DNA form, the CDR3 reads TGTGCCAGCAGTGGGCTGTATAATTCACCCCTCCACTTT. Protein sequence: CASSGLYNSPLHF.

V is TRBV6-1 and J is TRBJ2-1; D is perhaps TRBD1 (5 bases). The V end was cut by 2 bases, the J end by 5 bases, with 13 bases between. The CDR3 spans 15 residues. Per the germline V gene, CDR1 is MNHNS and CDR2 is SASEGT. The CDR3 DNA sequence: TGTGCCAGCAGTGAACGAGTGGGCAGGGACAATGAGCAGTTCTTC. The encoded protein is CASSERVGRDNEQFF.

The chain combines TRBV15 with TRBJ2-7; unclear D gene. Per the germline V gene, CDR1 is LNHNV and CDR2 is YYDKDF (reference sequence). V was pared by 2 bases and J by 3 bases, with 11 bases between. CDR3 length: 14 residues. The CDR3 region is CATSRQELLYEQYF. The CDR3 bases are TGTGCCACCAGCAGACAGGAGTTACTCTACGAGCAGTACTTC.